This T cell receptor (beta chain) comes out of a study of blood T cell repertoires in COVID-19. At the level of the study: Whether acute or convalescent, the COVID-19 samples came from the United States, Italy and Spain. Sources were T cells, B-cell-depleted T cells, or PBMCs; the material itself was cDNA or gDNA.

In the original analysis: Reference gene primer amplification yielded estimated nucleated cell counts. Profiled with immunoSEQ multiplex PCR; TCRdb holds only in-frame clones, not every one. V, J and clone size are taken as reported in that table, and D and trimming were inferred from the DNA itself. The table includes 220,000 or so clones, 86% detected once. The CDR3 is made up of 17 amino acids. Seattle-derived patients entered the study during active infection and were followed longitudinally. Material for sequencing was peripheral blood. This TCR was sampled from a woman in her forties or fifties with COVID-19, enrolled during active disease. The rearrangement joins TRBV21-1 to TRBJ2-3; the D call in the table, TRBD2, was not verified against the DNA. TRBV21-1 is classified as a pseudogene. CDR3 sequence reads: CASSKEGGGAFPDTQYF. The CDR3 DNA is TGTGCCAGCAGCAAAGAGGGCGGGGGGGCCTTCCCTGATACGCAGTATTTT.